This TCR beta chain was documented in a study of blood T cell repertoires in COVID-19. Looking at the study overall: Acute and convalescent COVID-19 samples came from the United States, Italy and Spain. Nucleic acid was either cDNA or gDNA, and it came from T cells, B-cell-depleted T cells, or PBMCs.

In the study's own analysis: How many nucleated cells were present was estimated from reference gene primer amplification. The table came from immunoSEQ multiplex PCR; TCRdb's copy has only in-frame clones and leaves some out. D and trimming come from the DNA, and the V and J calls and clone size come from that table. Here the sample spans 70,000 or so clones, about four fifths being singletons. The V gene's germline CDR1 is SNHLY and CDR2 FYNNEI. The V end lost 3 bases, the J end lost 4 bases, and 12 bases lay between the germline ends. The CDR3 contains 14 residues. What was sequenced was peripheral blood. This receptor was taken from a human donor in a cohort sampled during active COVID-19. The chain has TRBV2 and TRBJ1-1; no clear D gene. The CDR3 is CASSDPTRGTEAFF. The CDR3 nucleotides are TGTGCCAGCAGTGATCCCACCCGAGGCACTGAAGCTTTCTTT. Filled out from reference TRBV2 and TRBJ1-1, the complete variable domain reads EPEVTQTPSHQVTQMGQEVILRCVPISNHLYFYWYRQILGQKVEFLVSFYNNEISEKSEIFDDQFSVERPDGSNFTLKIRSTKLEDSAMYFCASSDPTRGTEAFFGQGTRLTVV.